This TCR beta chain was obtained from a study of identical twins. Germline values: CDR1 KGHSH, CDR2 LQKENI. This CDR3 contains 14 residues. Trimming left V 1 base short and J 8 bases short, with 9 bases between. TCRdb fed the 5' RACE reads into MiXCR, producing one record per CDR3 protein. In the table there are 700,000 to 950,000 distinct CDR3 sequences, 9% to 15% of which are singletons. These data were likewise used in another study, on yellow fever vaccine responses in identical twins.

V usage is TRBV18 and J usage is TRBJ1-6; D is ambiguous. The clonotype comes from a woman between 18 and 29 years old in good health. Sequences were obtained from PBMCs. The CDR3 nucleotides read TGTGCCAGCTCACCACGGGATTCGGATTCACCCCTCCACTTT. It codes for CASSPRDSDSPLHF. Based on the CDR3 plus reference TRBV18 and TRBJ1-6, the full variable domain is NAGVMQNPRHLVRRRGQEARLRCSPMKGHSHVYWYRQLPEEGLKFMVYLQKENIIDESGMPKERFSAEFPKEGPSILRIQQVVRGDSAAYFCASSPRDSDSPLHFGNGTRLTVT.